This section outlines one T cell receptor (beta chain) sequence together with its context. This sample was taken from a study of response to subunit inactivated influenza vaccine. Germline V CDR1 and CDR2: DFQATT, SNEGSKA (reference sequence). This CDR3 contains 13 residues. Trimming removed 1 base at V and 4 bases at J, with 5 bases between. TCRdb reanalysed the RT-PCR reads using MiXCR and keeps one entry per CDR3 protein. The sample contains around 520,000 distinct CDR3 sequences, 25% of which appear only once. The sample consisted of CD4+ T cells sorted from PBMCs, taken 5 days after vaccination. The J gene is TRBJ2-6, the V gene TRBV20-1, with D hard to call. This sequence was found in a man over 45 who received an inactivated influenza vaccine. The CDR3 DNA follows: TGCAGTGCTAGAGTTGGGGGGGCCAACGTCCTGACTTTC. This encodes CSARVGGANVLTF.